This record looks at one TCR beta chain sequence and its context. Clones were read by immunoSEQ multiplex PCR, and TCRdb kept only the in-frame ones, dropping some. The data contain approximately 60,000 clones, approximately 89% of them singletons. This sample stems from a study of control samples from healthy donors and cancer patients. This CDR3 has 16 amino acids. Germline V CDR1 and CDR2: LGHDT, YNNKEL (reference sequence). The V end lost 0 bases, the J end lost 4 bases, and 13 bases lay between the germline ends. The chain is built from TRBV3-1 (or the pseudogene TRBV3-2) and TRBJ1-3; possibly TRBD1 for D (5 bases). This clonotype originated in a man in his thirties or forties with colorectal cancer. The sample was PBMCs. The CDR3, as DNA: TGTGCCAGCAGCCAAGATCCCGCAGGGTCCGGAAACACCATATATTTT. Translating it yields CASSQDPAGSGNTIYF.